This section outlines one TCR beta chain sequence together with its context. The sample is drawn from a study of blood T cell repertoires in COVID-19. The overall study: PBMCs, B-cell-depleted T cells, or T cells were the source of the cDNA or gDNA that made up the material.

In the original analysis: From reference gene primer amplification, estimates of nucleated cell counts were derived. Method: immunoSEQ multiplex PCR; TCRdb's copy keeps in-frame clones and lacks some. Clonal size and the V and J genes are those of that table, whereas D and trimming came from the DNA. The data hold roughly 170,000 clones, with roughly 89% observed a single time. V shed 6 bases, J shed 11 bases, and the junction held 6 bases outside the gene matches. This CDR3 is built from 12 residues. In Seattle, patients joined the study during active infection and were tracked longitudinally. This TCR derives from a woman aged 70 to 79 with COVID-19, enrolled during active disease. Sample: peripheral blood. The chain recombines TRBV12-3 or TRBV12-4 with TRBJ1-1; 10 nucleotides match TRBD1. The CDR3 here is CASRTGQGRAFF. Here the CDR3 DNA reads TGTGCCAGCAGGACGGGACAGGGGCGTGCTTTCTTT.